Here is one T cell receptor beta chain with its context. Its specificity is unknown. The entry originates in a study of T cell responses to AZD1222 COVID-19 vaccine. Study results and limitations: The study sampled repertoires only after the peak T cell response. Clonal diversity may have been underestimated in mostly white British donors.

The germline V and J ends were trimmed by 3 bases and 0 bases, with 12 bases remaining between them. CDR1 is GTSNPN, CDR2 SVGIG, per germline (reference sequence). The CDR3 spans 15 residues. Profiling relied on immunoSEQ multiplex PCR, and the TCRdb table lists in-frame clones only, not all of them. The sample shows over 60,000 clones, under 90% of them seen only once. The source of this sequence is an adult who received the AZD1222 COVID-19 vaccine. The sequences come from peripheral blood, collected 28 days after the second AZD1222 dose. V and J are TRBV30 and TRBJ1-5; D gene uncertain. The CDR3 DNA sequence: TGTGCCTGGAGCCGTGTTTTTGCTAGCAATCAGCCCCAGCATTTT. Encoded protein: CAWSRVFASNQPQHF.